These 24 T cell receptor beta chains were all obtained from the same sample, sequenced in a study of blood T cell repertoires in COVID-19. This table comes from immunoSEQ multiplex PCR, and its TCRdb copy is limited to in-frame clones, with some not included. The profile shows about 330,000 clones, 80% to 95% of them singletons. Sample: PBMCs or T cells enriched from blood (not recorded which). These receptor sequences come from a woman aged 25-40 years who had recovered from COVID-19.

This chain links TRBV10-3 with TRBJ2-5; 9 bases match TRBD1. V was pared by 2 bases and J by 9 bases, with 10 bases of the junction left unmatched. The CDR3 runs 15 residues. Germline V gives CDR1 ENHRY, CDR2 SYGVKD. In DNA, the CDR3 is TGTGCCATCAGTGAGGGGACAGGGATAAGAGAAGCCCAGTACTTC. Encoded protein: CAISEGTGIREAQYF.

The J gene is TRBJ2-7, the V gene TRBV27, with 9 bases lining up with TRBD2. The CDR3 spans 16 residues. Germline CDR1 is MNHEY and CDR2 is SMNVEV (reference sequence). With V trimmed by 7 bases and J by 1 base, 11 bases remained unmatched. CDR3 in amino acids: CASKYRLAETSYEQYF. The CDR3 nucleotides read TGTGCCAGCAAATACCGACTAGCGGAAACATCCTACGAGCAGTACTTC.

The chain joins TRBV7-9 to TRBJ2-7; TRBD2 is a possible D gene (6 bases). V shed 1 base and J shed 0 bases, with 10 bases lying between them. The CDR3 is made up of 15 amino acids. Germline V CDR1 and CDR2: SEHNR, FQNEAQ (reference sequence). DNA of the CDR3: TGTGCCAGCAGCTTAGTTGGGGGGTCCTCCTACGAGCAGTACTTC. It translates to CASSLVGGSSYEQYF.

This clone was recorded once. The DNA for the CDR3 is TGTGCCAGCAGTTATTACCTAGCGGGAGGGCCAGGGGAGCAGTTCTTC. Its protein product is CASSYYLAGGPGEQFF. The chain has TRBV27 and TRBJ2-1; 12 bases align to TRBD2. CDR1 is MNHEY and CDR2 is SMNVEV in the germline V gene (reference sequence). J lost 10 bases, V lost 4 bases, and 11 bases had no gene match. The length of the CDR3 is 16 residues.

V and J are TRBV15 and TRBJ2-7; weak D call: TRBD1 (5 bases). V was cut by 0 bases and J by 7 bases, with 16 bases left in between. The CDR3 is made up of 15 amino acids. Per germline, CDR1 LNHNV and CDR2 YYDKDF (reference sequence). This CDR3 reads CATSREAAGLGEQYF. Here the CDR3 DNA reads TGTGCCACCAGCAGAGAGGCCGCAGGGTTAGGGGAGCAGTACTTC.

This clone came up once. The CDR3 sequence: CASSLVQGAQPIEQFF. As DNA, the CDR3 is TGTGCCAGCAGCTTGGTGCAGGGGGCCCAACCCATTGAGCAGTTCTTC. The chain recombines TRBV5-4 with TRBJ2-1, with 8 bases identical to TRBD1. CDR3 length equals 16 residues. Unmatched junction bases numbered 11, after V lost 0 bases and J lost 9 bases. CDR1 is SGHNT, CDR2 YYREEE, per germline (reference sequence). Combining the CDR3 with reference TRBV5-4 and TRBJ2-1 gives the whole variable domain ETGVTQSPTHLIKTRGQQVTLRCSSQSGHNTVSWYQQALGQGPQFIFQYYREEENGRGNFPPRFSGLQFPNYSSELNVNALELDDSALYLCASSLVQGAQPIEQFFGPGTRLTVL.

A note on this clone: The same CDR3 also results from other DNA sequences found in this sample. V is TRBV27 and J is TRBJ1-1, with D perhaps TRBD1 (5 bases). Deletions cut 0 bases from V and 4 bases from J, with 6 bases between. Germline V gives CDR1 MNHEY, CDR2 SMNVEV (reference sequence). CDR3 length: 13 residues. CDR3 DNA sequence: TGTGCCAGCAGTTTATCGGGGGGCACTGAAGCTTTCTTT. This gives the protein CASSLSGGTEAFF.

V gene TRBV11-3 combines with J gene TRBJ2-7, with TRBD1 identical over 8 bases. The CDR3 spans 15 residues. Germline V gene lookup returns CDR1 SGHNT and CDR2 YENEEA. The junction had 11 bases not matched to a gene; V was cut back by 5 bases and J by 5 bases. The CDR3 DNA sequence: TGTGCCAGCAGCGTGCGACAGGGGAGTACTCACGAGCAGTACTTC. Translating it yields CASSVRQGSTHEQYF. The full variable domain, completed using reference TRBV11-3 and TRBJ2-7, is EAGVVQSPRYKIIEKKQPVAFWCNPISGHNTLYWYLQNLGQGPELLIRYENEEAVDDSQLPKDRFSAERLKGVDSTLKIQPAELGDSAVYLCASSVRQGSTHEQYFGPGTRLTVT.

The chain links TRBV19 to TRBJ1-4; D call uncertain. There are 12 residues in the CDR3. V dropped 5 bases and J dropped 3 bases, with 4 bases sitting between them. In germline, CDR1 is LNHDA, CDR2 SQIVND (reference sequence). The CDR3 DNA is TGTGCCAGTAGTTGGCCTAATGAAAAACTGTTTTTT. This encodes CASSWPNEKLFF.

The CDR3 is CASSPNRDTDTQYF. The CDR3 nucleotides read TGTGCCAGCTCACCGAACAGGGACACAGATACGCAGTATTTT. The genes are TRBV18 and TRBJ2-3; maybe TRBD1 (6 bases). Looked up from germline, CDR1 is KGHSH and CDR2 is LQKENI. CDR3 length: 14 residues. V lost 3 bases to trimming and J lost 2 bases, with 9 bases between them.

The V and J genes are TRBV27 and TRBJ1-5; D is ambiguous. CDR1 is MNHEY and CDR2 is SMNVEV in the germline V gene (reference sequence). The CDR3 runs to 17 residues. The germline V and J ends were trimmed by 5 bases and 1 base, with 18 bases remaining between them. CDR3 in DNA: TGTGCCAGCAGTCCCCGGACGGGAATTAAAAGCAATCAGCCCCAGCATTTT. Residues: CASSPRTGIKSNQPQHF.

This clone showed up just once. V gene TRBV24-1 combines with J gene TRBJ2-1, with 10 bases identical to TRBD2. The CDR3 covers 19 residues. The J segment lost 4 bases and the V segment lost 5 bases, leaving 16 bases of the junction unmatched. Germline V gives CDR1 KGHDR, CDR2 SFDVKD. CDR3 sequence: CATSALGGSGLADYNEQFF. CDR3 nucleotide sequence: TGTGCCACCAGTGCGCTAGGGGGCTCCGGACTAGCGGATTACAATGAGCAGTTCTTC.

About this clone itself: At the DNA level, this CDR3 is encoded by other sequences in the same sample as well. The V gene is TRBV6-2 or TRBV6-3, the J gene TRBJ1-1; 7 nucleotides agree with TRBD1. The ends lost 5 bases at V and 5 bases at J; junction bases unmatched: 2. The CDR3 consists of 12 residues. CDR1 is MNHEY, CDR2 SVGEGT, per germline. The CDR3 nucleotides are TGTGCCAGCAGTATCAGGGGGACTGAAGCTTTCTTT. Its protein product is CASSIRGTEAFF.

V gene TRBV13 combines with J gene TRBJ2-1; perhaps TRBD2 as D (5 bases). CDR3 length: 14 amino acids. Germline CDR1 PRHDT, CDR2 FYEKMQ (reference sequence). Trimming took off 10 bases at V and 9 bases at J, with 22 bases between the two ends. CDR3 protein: CATTRTEKTFEQFF. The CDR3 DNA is TGTGCCACCACTAGGACCGAAAAAACTTTTGAGCAGTTCTTC. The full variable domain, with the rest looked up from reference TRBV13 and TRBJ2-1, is AAGVIQSPRHLIKEKRETATLKCYPIPRHDTVYWYQQGPGQDPQFLISFYEKMQSDKGSIPDRFSAQQFSDYHSELNMSSLELGDSALYFCATTRTEKTFEQFFGPGTRLTVL.

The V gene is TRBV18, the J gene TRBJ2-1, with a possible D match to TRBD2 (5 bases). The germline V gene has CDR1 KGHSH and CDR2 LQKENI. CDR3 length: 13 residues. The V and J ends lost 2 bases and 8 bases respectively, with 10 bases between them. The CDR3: CASSPTSFYEQFF. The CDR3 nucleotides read TGTGCCAGCTCACCAACTAGTTTCTATGAGCAGTTCTTC.

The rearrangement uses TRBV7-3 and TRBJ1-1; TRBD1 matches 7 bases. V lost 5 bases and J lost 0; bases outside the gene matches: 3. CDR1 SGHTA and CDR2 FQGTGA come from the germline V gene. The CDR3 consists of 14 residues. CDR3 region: CASSPDRMNTEAFF. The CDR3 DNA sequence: TGTGCCAGCAGCCCGGACAGGATGAACACTGAAGCTTTCTTT.

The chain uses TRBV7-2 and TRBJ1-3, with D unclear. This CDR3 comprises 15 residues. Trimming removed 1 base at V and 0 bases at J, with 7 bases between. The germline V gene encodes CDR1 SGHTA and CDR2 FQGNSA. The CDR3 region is CASSLDFHSGNTIYF. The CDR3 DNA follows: TGTGCCAGCAGCTTAGACTTTCACTCTGGAAACACCATATATTTT.

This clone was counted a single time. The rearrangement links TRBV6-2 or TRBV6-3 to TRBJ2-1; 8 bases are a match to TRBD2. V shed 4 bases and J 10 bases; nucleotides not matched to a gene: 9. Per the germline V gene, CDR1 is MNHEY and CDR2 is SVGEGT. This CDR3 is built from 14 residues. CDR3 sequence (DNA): TGTGCCAGCAGTTCTCCGGGGGGGCTGAACGAGCAGTTCTTC. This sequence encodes CASSSPGGLNEQFF.

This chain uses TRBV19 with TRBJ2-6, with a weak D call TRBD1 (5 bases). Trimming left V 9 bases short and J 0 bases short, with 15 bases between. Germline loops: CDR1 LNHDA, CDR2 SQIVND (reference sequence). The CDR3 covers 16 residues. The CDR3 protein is CASQGFGSSGANVLTF. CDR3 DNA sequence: TGTGCCAGCCAGGGTTTCGGCTCCTCTGGGGCCAACGTCCTGACTTTC.

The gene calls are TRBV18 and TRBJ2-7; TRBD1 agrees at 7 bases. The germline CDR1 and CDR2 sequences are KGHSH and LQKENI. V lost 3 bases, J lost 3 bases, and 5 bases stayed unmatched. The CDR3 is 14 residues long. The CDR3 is CASSPSGQNYEQYF. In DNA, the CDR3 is TGTGCCAGCTCACCCTCGGGACAGAACTACGAGCAGTACTTC.

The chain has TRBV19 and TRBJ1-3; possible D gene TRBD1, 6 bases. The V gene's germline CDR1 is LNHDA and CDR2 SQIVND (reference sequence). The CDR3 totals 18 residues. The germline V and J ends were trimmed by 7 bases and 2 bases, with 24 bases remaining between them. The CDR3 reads CASTAYTGRTSAGNTIYF. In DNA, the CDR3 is TGTGCCAGTACCGCATATACAGGGCGGACTTCAGCTGGAAACACCATATATTTT.

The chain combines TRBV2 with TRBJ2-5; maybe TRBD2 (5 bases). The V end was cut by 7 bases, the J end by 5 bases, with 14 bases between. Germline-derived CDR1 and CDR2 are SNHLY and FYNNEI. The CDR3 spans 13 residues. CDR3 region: CASNPRRGETQYF. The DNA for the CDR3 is TGTGCCAGCAACCCTAGGAGAGGGGAGACCCAGTACTTC.

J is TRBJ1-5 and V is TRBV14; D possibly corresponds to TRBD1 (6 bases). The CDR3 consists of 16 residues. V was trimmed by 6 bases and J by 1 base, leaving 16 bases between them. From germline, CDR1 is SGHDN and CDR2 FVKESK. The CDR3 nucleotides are TGTGCCAGCAGTGTTTACAGGGTTCGAAGCAATCAGCCCCAGCATTTT. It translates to CASSVYRVRSNQPQHF.

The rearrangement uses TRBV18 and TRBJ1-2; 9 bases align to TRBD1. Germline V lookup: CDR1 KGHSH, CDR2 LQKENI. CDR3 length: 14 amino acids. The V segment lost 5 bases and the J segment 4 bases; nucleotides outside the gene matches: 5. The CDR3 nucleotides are TGTGCCAGCTCAGGGGACAGGGTGACCTATGGCTACACCTTC. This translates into CASSGDRVTYGYTF. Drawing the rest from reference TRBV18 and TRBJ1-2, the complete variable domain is NAGVMQNPRHLVRRRGQEARLRCSPMKGHSHVYWYRQLPEEGLKFMVYLQKENIIDESGMPKERFSAEFPKEGPSILRIQQVVRGDSAAYFCASSGDRVTYGYTFGSGTRLTVV.